The rows below give T cell receptor beta chains drawn from one sample of a study of blood T cell repertoires in COVID-19. Clones were sequenced by immunoSEQ multiplex PCR, and TCRdb holds only the in-frame ones, with some missing. The data contain roughly 310,000 clones, more than 75% of them singletons. The sample was peripheral blood. These receptors all stem from a woman aged 45-59 years with active or convalescent COVID-19. Each CDR3 is given with its conserved first and last residue. Each record gives: clone size, V gene, J gene, D gene, CDR3 DNA, CDR3 protein. D genes are given only for firm matches. Size values are once, few and many counts, or a class for expanded clones, and some rows have none.

.	TRBV3-1/TRBV3-2	TRBJ2-2	.	TGTGCCAGCAGCCAAGAGGGAGCAGCCGGGGAGCTGTTTTTT	CASSQEGAAGELFF
.	TRBV4-1	TRBJ2-3	TRBD2	TGCGCCAGCAGCCAAACTAGCGTACGCACAGATACGCAGTATTTT	CASSQTSVRTDTQYF
once	TRBV9	TRBJ1-6	TRBD1	TGTGCCAGCAGCGTAGGAACAGGGGTTCCACCCCTCCACTTT	CASSVGTGVPPLHF
.	TRBV6-5	TRBJ2-3	TRBD2	TGTGCCAGCAGAATAGCGGGGGGCCGCACAGATACGCAGTATTTT	CASRIAGGRTDTQYF
.	TRBV3-1/TRBV3-2	TRBJ1-3	.	TGTGCCAGCAGCCTCGACACAGATTTCTCTGGAAACACCATATATTTT	CASSLDTDFSGNTIYF
.	TRBV6-5	TRBJ1-6	.	TGTGCCAGCAGTTACTCGATGGGGACTGGAAATTCACCCCTCCACTTT	CASSYSMGTGNSPLHF
.	TRBV3-1/TRBV3-2	TRBJ2-4	.	TGTGCCAGCAGCCAAGCCCCTAAGTCCAAAAACATTCAGTACTTC	CASSQAPKSKNIQYF
once	TRBV29-1	TRBJ2-5	.	TGCAGCGTTGAAGAACGGCGGTCAGCGGCCCAGTACTTC	CSVEERRSAAQYF
.	TRBV2	TRBJ1-1	TRBD1	TGTGCCAGCAGTGAAGGGCAGGGGGTCAACACTGAAGCTTTCTTT	CASSEGQGVNTEAFF
.	TRBV4-1	TRBJ2-7	.	TGCGCCAGCAGCCAAGCTTGGGCAGAAAGGTACGAGCAGTACTTC	CASSQAWAERYEQYF